A single sample gave rise to the 21 T cell receptor beta chains below, sequenced in a study of T-cell reconstitution after alpha-beta-depleted transplantation in children. For TCRbeta, the library was prepared with unique molecular identifiers. TCRdb redid the calling of the PCR reads with MiXCR, one entry per CDR3 protein. This table has about 76,000 distinct CDR3 sequences, 11% to 15% appearing once. The sequenced sample was PBMCs, mostly from graft donor cells, obtained 180 days after TCRalphabeta/CD19-depleted stem cell transplant. The receptor set was obtained from a male patient aged 2-15 years who had a stem cell transplant for acute lymphoblastic leukemia, so the T cells may come from the graft donor.

This clonotype was detected only a few times. The V and J genes are TRBV7-6 and TRBJ2-5; 9 bases are shared with TRBD2. Unmatched junction bases numbered 5, after V lost 5 bases and J lost 1 base. The germline CDR1 and CDR2 sequences are SGHVS and FNYEAQ. This CDR3 is built from 15 residues. The CDR3 sequence: CASSAWRGGQETQYF. In nucleotides, the CDR3 is TGTGCCAGCAGCGCCTGGCGGGGGGGCCAAGAGACCCAGTACTTC.

This clonotype occurred many times. CDR3 loop: CASSLYGGDTQYF. As DNA, the CDR3 is TGTGCCAGCAGCTTATATGGGGGAGATACGCAGTATTTT. The chain couples TRBV7-2 to TRBJ2-3; the D gene could be TRBD1 or TRBD2 (5 bases each). Germline V gene data show CDR1 as SGHTA and CDR2 as FQGNSA. V lost 2 bases, J lost 5 bases, and 8 bases lay in between. This CDR3 spans 13 amino acids.

The genes are TRBV5-4 and TRBJ2-3, with 9 bases that match TRBD2. From germline, CDR1 is SGHNT and CDR2 YYREEE (reference sequence). The V and J ends lost 0 bases and 4 bases, in that order; junction bases with no gene match: 3. The CDR3 totals 15 residues. The CDR3 nucleotides are TGTGCCAGCAGCTTGGAGCCTAGCGGGGCAGATACGCAGTATTTT. Amino acid sequence: CASSLEPSGADTQYF.

V and J are TRBV28 and TRBJ2-3; 11 nucleotides align to TRBD2. CDR1 is MDHEN and CDR2 is SYDVKM in the germline V gene. There are 19 residues in the CDR3. Trimming removed 6 bases from V and 4 bases from J; junction bases left unmatched: 18. For the CDR3, the DNA is TGTGCCAGCAGCCCGAGGGTAGCGGGAGGGCCCTCGGTGGCAGATACGCAGTATTTT. This codes for CASSPRVAGGPSVADTQYF.

Many counts were recorded for this clonotype. The rearrangement links TRBV10-3 to TRBJ2-3; 7 nucleotides align to TRBD1. The CDR3 covers 15 residues. Unmatched junction bases numbered 10, after V lost 8 bases and J lost 2 bases. Germline V gives CDR1 ENHRY, CDR2 SYGVKD. Written as DNA, the CDR3 is TGTGCCATCCGAAAGGGGGCGAATCCCACAGATACGCAGTATTTT. Translating it yields CAIRKGANPTDTQYF.

The chain is built from TRBV2 and TRBJ2-1; 12 nucleotides line up with TRBD2. CDR3 length: 12 residues. Germline values: CDR1 SNHLY, CDR2 FYNNEI. V gave up 5 bases and J gave up 15 bases; unmatched junction bases: 5. The CDR3 coding sequence is TGTGCCAGCAGTTCTAGCGGGAGGGCCCGGTTCTTC. Its protein product is CASSSSGRARFF.

Many counts were recorded for this clonotype. This chain connects TRBV30 to TRBJ2-1; no definite D call. Germline V gene sequence: CDR1 GTSNPN, CDR2 SVGIG (reference sequence). This CDR3 spans 16 amino acids. Deletions cut 2 bases from V and 0 bases from J, with 14 bases between. The CDR3 coding sequence is TGTGCCTGGAGTCCCACGAGGTTGAGCTCCTACAATGAGCAGTTCTTC. Encoded protein: CAWSPTRLSSYNEQFF.

This clonotype was observed a handful of times. The V call is TRBV5-1, the J call TRBJ2-2; 8 bases agree with TRBD1. The CDR3 has 15 amino acids. J gave up 3 bases and V 5 bases, and 6 bases lay outside the gene matches. Germline CDR1 is SGHRS and CDR2 is YFSETQ. The CDR3 nucleotides are TGCGCCAGCAGTCGGGACAGGCGGGACACCGGGGAGCTGTTTTTT. Translating it yields CASSRDRRDTGELFF.

This clonotype was seen many times. This rearrangement joins TRBV7-2 to TRBJ2-7; perhaps D is TRBD1 or TRBD2 (5 bases each). CDR1 and CDR2 (germline): SGHTA, FQGNSA. V lost 2 bases and J 3 bases, leaving 11 bases between the germline ends. The CDR3 has 14 residues. DNA of the CDR3: TGTGCCAGCAGCTTACGGGACCACTTCTACGAGCAGTACTTC. This gives the protein CASSLRDHFYEQYF.

This chain joins TRBV24-1 and TRBJ2-3, with 8 nucleotides matching TRBD1. CDR3 length equals 16 residues. Per germline, CDR1 KGHDR and CDR2 SFDVKD. V shed 4 bases and J 6 bases; nucleotides not matched to a gene: 11. The CDR3 DNA is TGTGCCACCAGTGACGTTGGGGCAGGGGGCAGGGATACGCAGTATTTT. It specifies CATSDVGAGGRDTQYF.

The chain carries TRBV12-3 or TRBV12-4 and TRBJ2-3; no clear D gene. Deletions cut 3 bases from V and 11 bases from J, with 12 bases between. CDR3 length equals 12 residues. Written as DNA, the CDR3 is TGTGCCAGCAGTTTTCACGCATTGGGGCAGTATTTT. Amino acids: CASSFHALGQYF.

In this sample, this clonotype turned up many times. The chain uses TRBV27 and TRBJ2-7; D unresolved. The CDR3 has 13 residues. CDR1 is MNHEY and CDR2 is SMNVEV in the germline V gene (reference sequence). V was clipped by 3 bases and J by 4 bases, with 10 bases between them. The CDR3 sequence is CASSFVLGYEQYF. DNA of the CDR3: TGTGCCAGCAGTTTTGTCCTGGGGTACGAGCAGTACTTC.

This clonotype was observed a handful of times. V gene TRBV20-1 combines with J gene TRBJ2-6; D uncertain. Germline V lookup: CDR1 DFQATT, CDR2 SNEGSKA (reference sequence). V was pared by 4 bases and J by 18 bases, with 19 bases between. CDR3 size: 12 residues. The CDR3 nucleotides read TGCAGTGCTACCCAAGGACCACGCGCCTGGACTTTC. Its translation: CSATQGPRAWTF.

This clonotype was detected ten times or more. The V and J genes are TRBV15 and TRBJ2-7, with D possibly TRBD1 on 6 matching bases. The CDR3 has 17 residues. Germline V gene lookup returns CDR1 LNHNV and CDR2 YYDKDF (reference sequence). Trimming removed 0 bases from V and 3 bases from J, with 18 bases in between. The CDR3 DNA reads TGTGCCACCAGCAGAGATCTCCGACAGGCCATCCGCTACGAGCAGTACTTC. This codes for CATSRDLRQAIRYEQYF.

V and J are TRBV20-1 and TRBJ2-7; D remains ambiguous. Germline V gene data show CDR1 as DFQATT and CDR2 as SNEGSKA (reference sequence). The V and J ends lost 6 bases and 0 bases respectively, with 9 bases between them. CDR3 size: 12 residues. This chain's CDR3 is CSAPRTSYEQYF. The CDR3 region has the DNA TGCAGTGCCCCACGCACCTCCTACGAGCAGTACTTC.

There are a few counts of this clonotype. The chain is built from TRBV7-2 and TRBJ1-2, with D unresolved. CDR1 and CDR2 (germline): SGHTA, FQGNSA. With 1 base removed from V and 5 bases from J, the gap between germline ends came to 14 bases. This CDR3 contains 15 residues. CDR3 loop: CASSLGPPDGYGYTF. In nucleotides, the CDR3 is TGTGCCAGCAGCTTAGGCCCCCCCGACGGGTATGGCTACACCTTC.

This clonotype occurred a few times. This chain connects TRBV4-3 to TRBJ1-1; D is unclear. The CDR3 is 14 amino acids. The ends were cut back, 0 bases at V and 0 bases at J, with 5 bases in the middle. Germline V lookup: CDR1 LGHNA, CDR2 YSLEER. The CDR3 here is CASSQDGLNTEAFF. The CDR3 bases are TGCGCCAGCAGCCAAGACGGACTGAACACTGAAGCTTTCTTT.

This clonotype was observed a handful of times. The chain carries TRBV29-1 and TRBJ2-5; TRBD2 matches 12 bases. The CDR3 is 15 amino acids. The V and J ends lost 5 bases and 5 bases, in that order; junction bases with no gene match: 9. Germline V lookup: CDR1 SQVTM, CDR2 ANQGSEA. CDR3 sequence reads: CSVPIPGTSGETQYF. Written as DNA, the CDR3 is TGCAGCGTTCCTATACCCGGGACTAGCGGGGAGACCCAGTACTTC. Filled out from reference TRBV29-1 and TRBJ2-5, the complete variable domain reads SAVISQKPSRDICQRGTSLTIQCQVDSQVTMMFWYRQQPGQSLTLIATANQGSEATYESGFVIDKFPISRPNLTFSTLTVSNMSPEDSSIYLCSVPIPGTSGETQYFGPGTRLLVL.

This clonotype turned up a few times. This chain uses TRBV12-3 or TRBV12-4 with TRBJ1-5, with 8 bases identical to TRBD1. The V and J ends lost 3 bases and 0 bases, in that order; junction bases with no gene match: 4. CDR3 length: 16 amino acids. In DNA form, the CDR3 reads TGTGCCAGCAGTTTGGGACAGGTCTATAGCAATCAGCCCCAGCATTTT. Protein product: CASSLGQVYSNQPQHF.

In its sample, this clonotype was seen a few times. The chain has TRBV6-5 and TRBJ2-1; TRBD1 is a possible D gene (6 bases). This CDR3 is 17 amino acids long. Germline V lookup: CDR1 MNHEY, CDR2 SVGAGI. V was trimmed by 0 bases and J by 7 bases, leaving 19 bases between them. CDR3 residues: CASSYSKRQGLDNEQFF. CDR3 bases: TGTGCCAGCAGTTACTCGAAAAGGCAGGGGTTAGATAATGAGCAGTTCTTC.

This clonotype was picked up a small number of times. V usage is TRBV5-1 and J usage is TRBJ2-7; 9 bases agree with TRBD1. Trimming removed 4 bases from V and 1 base from J; junction bases left unmatched: 3. The CDR3 runs to 14 residues. CDR1 and CDR2 (germline): SGHRS, YFSETQ. The CDR3 coding sequence is TGCGCCAGCAGCGCCGGGACAGGGTCCTACGAGCAGTACTTC. This encodes CASSAGTGSYEQYF.